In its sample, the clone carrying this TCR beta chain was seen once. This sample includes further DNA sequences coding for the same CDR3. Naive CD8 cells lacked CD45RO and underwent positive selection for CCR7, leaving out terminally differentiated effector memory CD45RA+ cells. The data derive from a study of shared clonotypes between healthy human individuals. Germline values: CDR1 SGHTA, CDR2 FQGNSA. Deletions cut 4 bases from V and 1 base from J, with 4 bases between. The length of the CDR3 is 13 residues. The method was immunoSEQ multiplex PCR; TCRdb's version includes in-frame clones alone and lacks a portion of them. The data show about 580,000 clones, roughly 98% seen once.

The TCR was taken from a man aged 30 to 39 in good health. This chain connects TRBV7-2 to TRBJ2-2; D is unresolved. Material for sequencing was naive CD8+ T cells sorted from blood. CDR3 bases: TGTGCCAGCAGCTCACTGAACACCGGGGAGCTGTTTTTT. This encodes CASSSLNTGELFF.